This T cell receptor (beta chain) was found in a study of brain T cells in children with intractable seizures. Points from the study as a whole: Viral specificity was inferred only from CDR3 similarity; HCMV serostatus was unknown.

Here immunoSEQ multiplex PCR was the method, and the copy in TCRdb shows in-frame clones only, minus some. The sample includes 300,000 to 400,000 clones, 85% to 95% of them seen just once. About this clone: Its antigen remains unidentified.

Germline values: CDR1 GTSNPN, CDR2 SVGIG (reference sequence). The CDR3 sequence is 15 residues long. Trimming at V came to 0 bases and at J to 2 bases, leaving 6 bases not matched to a gene. Time point meaning: blood from clinic visit 5 months post-surgery; TSC patient then seizure free. Only cases whose brain tissue showed the highest T cell transcript signatures were sequenced. Pre-surgery treatment included at least one anti-epileptic drug. This chain uses TRBV30 with TRBJ1-1; 7 bases line up with TRBD1. This clonotype was obtained from a boy younger than two with tuberous sclerosis and intractable seizures. Specimen: peripheral blood, collected 4 to 6 months after surgery. CDR3 sequence: CAWSVNRGRNTEAFF. CDR3 bases: TGTGCCTGGAGTGTTAATAGGGGGCGCAACACTGAAGCTTTCTTT.